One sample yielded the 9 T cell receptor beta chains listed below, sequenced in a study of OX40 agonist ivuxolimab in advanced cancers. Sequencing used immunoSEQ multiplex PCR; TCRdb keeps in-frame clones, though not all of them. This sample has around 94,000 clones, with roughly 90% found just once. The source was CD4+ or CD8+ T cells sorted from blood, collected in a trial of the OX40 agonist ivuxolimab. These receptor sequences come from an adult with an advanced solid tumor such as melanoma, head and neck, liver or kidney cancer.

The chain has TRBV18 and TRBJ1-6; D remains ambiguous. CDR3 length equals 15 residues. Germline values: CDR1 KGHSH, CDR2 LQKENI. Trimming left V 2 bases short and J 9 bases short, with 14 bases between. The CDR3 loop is CASSPRAQSPSPLHF. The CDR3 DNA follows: TGTGCCAGCTCACCAAGGGCCCAGAGTCCTTCACCCCTCCACTTT.

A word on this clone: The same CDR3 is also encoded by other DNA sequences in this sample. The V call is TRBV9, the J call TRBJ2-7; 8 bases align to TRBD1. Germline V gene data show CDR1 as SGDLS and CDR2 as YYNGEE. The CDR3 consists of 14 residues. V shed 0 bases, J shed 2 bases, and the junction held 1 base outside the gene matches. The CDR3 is CASSVGTGTYEQYF. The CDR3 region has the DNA TGTGCCAGCAGCGTAGGGACAGGGACCTACGAGCAGTACTTC.

The CDR3 spells CASSLRGLIDNSPLHF. CDR3 nucleotides: TGCGCCAGCAGCTTGCGGGGGCTGATAGATAATTCACCCCTCCACTTT. The chain uses TRBV5-1 and TRBJ1-6, with a possible D match to TRBD1 (6 bases). Germline lookup yields CDR1 SGHRS and CDR2 YFSETQ. V was pared by 1 base and J by 5 bases, with 13 bases between. This CDR3 contains 16 residues.

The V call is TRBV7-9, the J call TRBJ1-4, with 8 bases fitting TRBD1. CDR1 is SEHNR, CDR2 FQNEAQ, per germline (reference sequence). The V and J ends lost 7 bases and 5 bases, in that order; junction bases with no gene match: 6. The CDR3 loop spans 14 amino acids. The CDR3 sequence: CASKFTGGNEKLFF. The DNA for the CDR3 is TGTGCCAGCAAGTTTACAGGGGGGAATGAAAAACTGTTTTTT.

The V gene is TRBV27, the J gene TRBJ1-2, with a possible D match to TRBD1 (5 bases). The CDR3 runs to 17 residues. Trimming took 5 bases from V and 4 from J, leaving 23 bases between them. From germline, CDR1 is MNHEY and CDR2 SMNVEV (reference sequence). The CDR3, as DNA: TGTGCCAGCAGTGATTCACGAACGGGGCGAACGTTCTATGGCTACACCTTC. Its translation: CASSDSRTGRTFYGYTF.

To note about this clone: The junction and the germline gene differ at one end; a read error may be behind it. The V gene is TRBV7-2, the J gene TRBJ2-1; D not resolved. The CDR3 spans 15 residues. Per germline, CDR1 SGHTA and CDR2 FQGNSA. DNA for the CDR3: TGTGCCAGCAGCTTATATAGAAACTCCGACAATGAGCAGTTCTTC. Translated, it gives CASSLYRNSDNEQFF.

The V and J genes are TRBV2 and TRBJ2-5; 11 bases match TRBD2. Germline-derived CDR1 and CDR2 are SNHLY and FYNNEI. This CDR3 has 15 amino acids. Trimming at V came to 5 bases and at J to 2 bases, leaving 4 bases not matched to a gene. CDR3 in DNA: TGTGCCAGCAGTAGGCTAGCGGGGGGTCAAGAGACCCAGTACTTC. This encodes CASSRLAGGQETQYF.

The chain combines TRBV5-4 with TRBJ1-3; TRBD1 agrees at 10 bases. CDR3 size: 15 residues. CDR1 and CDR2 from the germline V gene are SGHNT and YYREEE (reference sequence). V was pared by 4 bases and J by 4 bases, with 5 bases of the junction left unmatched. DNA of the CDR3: TGTGCCAGCAGCCAAGACAGGGGGCAAGGAAACACCATATATTTT. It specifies CASSQDRGQGNTIYF.

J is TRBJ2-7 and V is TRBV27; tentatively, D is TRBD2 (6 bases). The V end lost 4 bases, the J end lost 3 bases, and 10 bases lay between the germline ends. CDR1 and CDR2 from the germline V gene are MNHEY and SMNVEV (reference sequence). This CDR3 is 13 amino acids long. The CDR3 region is CASSSSSVYEQYF. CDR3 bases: TGTGCCAGCAGTTCATCTAGCGTCTACGAGCAGTACTTC.